This TCR beta chain derives from a study of regulatory T cells in long-lasting Graves disease. Time point reported: persistent/refractory GD, antithyroid drugs over 5 years with positive TRAb. The TCR library was made from RNA extracted from PBMCs. In this sample, this clonotype turned up many times. Germline V lookup: CDR1 MDHEN, CDR2 SYDVKM. J lost 4 bases, V lost 7 bases, and 10 bases had no gene match. CDR3 size: 15 residues. Arm-PCR of CDR3 regions with iRepertoire HTBI primers generated TCR beta libraries. TCRdb processed the multiplex PCR reads anew with MiXCR; each CDR3 protein has one entry. The table shows fewer than 550,000 distinct CDR3 sequences, with around a fifth occurring only once.

The receptor comes from a female donor with Graves disease. The source was peripheral blood mononuclear cells (PBMCs), collected when the disease was refractory, from a patient treated with antithyroid drugs. The chain employs TRBV28 and TRBJ1-5; 7 nucleotides line up with TRBD1. The CDR3 here is CASTPGDSLNQPQHF. CDR3 nucleotide sequence: TGTGCCAGCACTCCCGGGGACAGCCTAAATCAGCCCCAGCATTTT.